The source of this T cell receptor (beta chain) is a study of T cell responses to AZD1222 COVID-19 vaccine. Some clones are missing from TCRdb's copy, which holds only in-frame ones; the method was immunoSEQ multiplex PCR. The table includes 100,000 to 150,000 clones, approximately 90% detected once. Germline V gene lookup returns CDR1 MNHEY and CDR2 SVGEGT. This CDR3 is built from 14 residues. V gave up 0 bases and J gave up 7 bases; unmatched junction bases: 1. In its sample, this clone was seen once. This sequence joins TRBV6-2 or TRBV6-3 and TRBJ2-2; TRBD1 matches 8 bases. Material: peripheral blood, obtained on day 0 of AZD1222 vaccination. The receptor was derived from an adult in good health. The CDR3 loop is CASSYSTGVGELFF. The CDR3 bases are TGTGCCAGCAGTTACTCGACAGGGGTCGGGGAGCTGTTTTTT.